These 3 T cell receptor beta chains were all obtained from the same sample, sequenced in a study of T cell repertoires in cytomegalovirus infection. Antigens for these TCRs are unknown. One entry per CDR3 protein, called by TCRdb with MiXCR from the reads. The profile shows roughly 800,000 distinct CDR3 sequences, 25% to 35% of them singletons. The specimen comprised cultured CD8+ T cells from PBMCs, sampled from culture after CMV antigen stimulation. These receptors came from a human donor in good health (CMV status not recorded). Some clones in this sample may be carry-over from other donors' samples.

Remarks on this clonotype: A junction end diverges from the germline sequence, so it may reflect a read error. This chain joins TRBV20-1 and TRBJ2-1; 10 nucleotides line up with TRBD1. CDR3 length equals 16 residues. The germline CDR1 and CDR2 sequences are DFQATT and SNEGSKA (reference sequence). CDR3 amino acids: CSAREPGQGSYIEQFF. Written as DNA, the CDR3 is TGCAGTGCTAGAGAACCGGGACAGGGGTCCTACATTGAGCAGTTCTTC.

This clonotype was detected ten times or more. This chain uses TRBV12-3 or TRBV12-4 with TRBJ1-4, with a weak D call TRBD1 (6 bases). This CDR3 comprises 15 residues. Trimming left V 4 bases short and J 5 bases short, with 14 bases between. This CDR3 is CASSSRQDKNEKLFF. The CDR3 nucleotides are TGTGCCAGCAGTTCCCGACAGGACAAAAATGAAAAACTGTTTTTT.

V gene TRBV20-1 combines with J gene TRBJ2-5; TRBD2 aligns across 8 bases. Germline CDR1 and CDR2: DFQATT and SNEGSKA (reference sequence). The CDR3 is 16 amino acids. Trimming took 1 base from V and 4 from J; bases not matched to a gene: 11. CDR3 DNA sequence: TGCAGTGCTAGAGTCAGAGATAGCGGGGAAGTAGAGACCCAGTACTTC. Protein: CSARVRDSGEVETQYF.